This T cell receptor (beta chain) emerged from a study of neoadjuvant anti-PD-1 for oral cavity cancer. Sequencing used immunoSEQ multiplex PCR; TCRdb keeps in-frame clones, though not all of them. The table includes some 9,800 clones, approximately 59% detected once. This CDR3 is 16 amino acids long. Germline V gene data show CDR1 as MNHEY and CDR2 as SMNVEV (reference sequence). V lost 0 bases and J lost 0, with 11 bases in between. Time point denoted: after neoadjuvant nivolumab, at surgical resection. The origin of this receptor is a person aged 40 to 85 with oral cavity squamous cell carcinoma. The genes are TRBV27 and TRBJ1-1, with D perhaps TRBD1 (6 bases). The sequences come from PBMCs, collected after nivolumab (anti-PD-1) treatment. The CDR3 sequence is CASSLSSGQLNTEAFF. CDR3 coding DNA: TGTGCCAGCAGTTTATCTTCCGGACAGTTGAACACTGAAGCTTTCTTT.